This T cell receptor beta chain was recorded in a study of shared clonotypes between healthy human individuals (dated by TCRdb to about 2020). Context from the whole study: Three men and a couple of women, aged 18 to 49 years, made up the cohort. For each donor, CD4 naive and CD4 memory were each given three plates, CD8 naive was given two plates, and CD8 memory was given one plate. To estimate repertoire size and how much clonotype sharing occurs between individuals, the study deeply sequenced the blood TCR repertoires of several healthy adults. Different laboratories and diverse techniques were used to prepare libraries and sequence TCR repertoires, to increase sequencing depth and limit assay-specific biases. Between about 0.9 and 9 billion PBMCs per donor were obtained by leukapheresis.

Using the deep immunoSEQ assay, TCR CDR3 regions were amplified from genomic DNA by multiplex PCR. Extracted genomic DNA from each cell subset was spread evenly across all wells of several immunoSEQ 96-well plates, with each plate serving as a replicate. For sorted subsets, each replicate PCR was loaded with roughly 200 ng genomic DNA, equivalent to some 27,000 T cell genomes. Purified libraries were quantified with a Qubit 3.0 fluorometer, sized on a Bioanalyzer 2100, and re-quantified with the KAPA Library Quantification kit. Every immunoSEQ 96-well plate was sequenced on a dedicated single-read 150-cycle Illumina NextSeq 550 flow cell. In the original analysis: Because only junctional sequences without quality scores were contained in the immunoSEQ output, filtering matching that applied to full-length reads could not be performed. To assign V/J genes and CDR3, sequences were annotated using PyIR, a Python wrapper for IgBLAST v1.9, with IMGT germline references. Any read was removed if the V/J assignment was weak (E-value above 1e-6), the CDR3 was missing, or the read contained stop codons, out-of-frame junctions, or ambiguous translated residues. V3J clonotypes were defined by identical inferred V gene, J gene, and CDR3 amino acid sequence. Percentage overlap between repertoires was calculated by dividing the number of shared unique clonotypes by the size of the smaller repertoire. Repertoire richness was assessed with RTK rarefaction, the Chao1 estimator, and Recon v2.1 estimates of unobserved clonotypes. Generation probabilities were computed with OLGA for all TCRbeta clonotypes obtained by the gDNA method from a handful of donors. Held by TCRdb, this immuneACCESS table contains in-frame sequences only and omits some clones. Under half of the omission traces to an unresolved V gene where checked; the cause of the rest is unknown. V and J calls and clone size come straight from that table; D and trimming were deduced from the DNA. Counted in this sample were about 730,000 clones; 55% to 75% of them appeared once. The ten largest clonotypes hold about 1.8% of the sample.

Donors were healthy HIV-negative adults with no recently reported acute infections or vaccinations. Only Caucasian adults living in Nashville, Tennessee, USA were represented among the donors. CD4+ T cells were enriched by magnetic negative selection; naive cells were then positively selected on CD45RA, and the negative fraction formed the memory subset. After blood collection by leukapheresis, PBMCs were isolated using Ficoll-Histopaque density gradient centrifugation and then cryopreserved in the vapor phase of liquid nitrogen. Analytical flow cytometry was used to check the purity and quantity of each magnetically sorted T cell population. Genomic DNA was isolated from every sorted fraction and measured by UV absorbance on a Nanodrop 2000c. V is shortened by 6 bases, J by 6 bases, and the region joining them spans 18 bases. Measured from the cysteine to the phenylalanine, the CDR3 is 15 residues long. The only DNA kept is the CDR3, 45 bases in frame from the first base. The CDR1 and CDR2 encoded by the germline V gene are SNHLY and FYNNEI.

Details on this clone: This clone's antigen is unknown. Nothing much larger sits one base from this clone, and base qualities are not available.

Findings and caveats that apply to the study as a whole: Across four donors, 4.5% to 6.5% of naive CD4, more than 3% of naive CD8, under 2.5% of memory CD4, and under 0.45% of memory CD8 clonotypes were shared. Even with the large sequencing depth, rarefaction of the sorted-subset datasets indicated that sequencing was incomplete. Because the study included only a small number of donors, the genetic and exposure-history diversity represented was limited. Clonotypes shared by all four sorted-subset donors showed higher generation probabilities than non-shared clonotypes. Pairwise subsampling led to the expectation that sequencing depth would affect the degree of clonotype sharing among donors. Sampling was limited to blood, and TCR repertoires in tissue likely differ from TCR repertoires in blood. Naive subsets generally had larger estimated clonotype richness than memory subsets did.

This TCR was recovered from a woman under 40 in good health. Sequencing was performed on memory CD4+ T cells sorted from blood. The sample's cell subset or site label, decoded: CD45RA-negative fraction. This chain is built from TRBV2 and TRBJ2-1, and TRBD1 may be the D gene, going by 6 matching bases. The CDR3 reads CASSLTGQTVNEQFF. The sequenced DNA is TGTGCCAGCAGCCTCACAGGGCAAACGGTCAATGAGCAGTTCTTC.